These 9 T cell receptor beta chains originate from one sample sequenced in a study of T cells expressing NK-cell markers. TCRdb reprocessed the 5' RACE reads, with one entry per CDR3 protein and no DNA. The listing contains about 410,000 distinct CDR3 sequences. Sequencing was carried out using blood T cells: a sorted CD56 or NKG2C T cell subset, CD4+ or CD8+ T cells, or bulk PBMC T cells (not recorded which). All receptors come from a woman in her forties or fifties in good health.

The chain is built from TRBV30 and TRBJ2-6; TCRdb's D call, TRBD1, is unchecked because there is no DNA. The germline V gene encodes CDR1 GTSNPN and CDR2 SVGIG (reference sequence). The CDR3 extends over 19 amino acids. CDR3 amino acids: CAWSLRRGRGVPGANVLTF. The whole variable domain, filled in from reference TRBV30 and TRBJ2-6, reads SQTIHQWPATLVQPVGSPLSLECTVEGTSNPNLYWYRQAAGRGLQLLFYSVGIGQISSEVPQNLSASRPQDRQFILSSKKLLLSDSGFYLCAWSLRRGRGVPGANVLTFGAGSRLTVL.

The chain links TRBV18 to TRBJ2-7; there is no DNA to check the TCRdb D call of TRBD2. The CDR3 is 15 residues long. Looked up from germline, CDR1 is KGHSH and CDR2 is LQKENI. Here the CDR3 reads CASSSQREGIYEQYF.

The chain recombines TRBV4-1 with TRBJ2-5; as DNA is missing, the TRBD1 call by TCRdb cannot be tested. Germline-derived CDR1 and CDR2 are MGHRA and YSYEKL. This CDR3 is 14 amino acids long. CDR3 amino acids: CASSQRPGLETQYF.

CDR3 protein: CSASVIAGELGEQFF. The chain links TRBV20-1 to TRBJ2-1; TCRdb calls TRBD2, which cannot be checked without DNA. Germline V lookup: CDR1 DFQATT, CDR2 SNEGSKA (reference sequence). The CDR3 has 15 amino acids.

The chain combines TRBV7-8 with TRBJ2-3; with no DNA, the TCRdb D assignment of TRBD1 cannot be verified. CDR3 length: 16 amino acids. CDR1 is SGHVS and CDR2 is FQNEAQ in the germline V gene. The CDR3: CASSLGPGPQTDTQYF.

The chain has TRBV7-3 and TRBJ2-1; TCRdb picks TRBD2, but there is no DNA to check that call. CDR1 is SGHTA and CDR2 is FQGTGA in the germline V gene. The CDR3 is made up of 18 amino acids. The CDR3 loop reads CASSLGRRSGGPGNEQFF.

The chain recombines TRBV5-5 with TRBJ2-5; TCRdb gives TRBD1 as the D gene, but with no DNA this cannot be confirmed. Germline lookup yields CDR1 SGHKS and CDR2 YYEKEE (reference sequence). The CDR3 contains 16 residues. CDR3 in amino acids: CASSPRPGTGGETQYF.

The chain carries TRBV28 and TRBJ2-7. The CDR3 extends over 13 amino acids. Germline V gene lookup returns CDR1 MDHEN and CDR2 SYDVKM. CDR3 residues: CASSPQWVGEQYF. Together with reference TRBV28 and TRBJ2-7, the CDR3 gives the full variable domain: DVKVTQSSRYLVKRTGEKVFLECVQDMDHENMFWYRQDPGLGLRLIYFSYDVKMKEKGDIPEGYSVSREKKERFSLILESASTNQTSMYLCASSPQWVGEQYFGPGTRLTVT.

The V call is TRBV24-1, the J call TRBJ2-1; TCRdb picks TRBD1, but there is no DNA to check that call. Germline CDR1 and CDR2: KGHDR and SFDVKD. This CDR3 is built from 15 residues. The chain's CDR3 is CATSDLSAGFDEQFF.